A single sample gave rise to the 7 T cell receptor beta chains below, sequenced in a study of T cell repertoires in cytomegalovirus infection. TCRdb reprocessed the reads with MiXCR, giving one entry per CDR3 protein. Of fewer than 250,000 distinct CDR3 sequences listed, roughly an eighth were seen once; the top ten hold approximately 1.8%. Specimen: PBMCs. The receptors were sampled from a human donor in good health (CMV status not recorded). Some clones in this sample may be carry-over from other donors' samples.

The V gene is TRBV5-1, the J gene TRBJ2-7, with TRBD1 as a possible D gene (5 bases). Germline CDR1 is SGHRS and CDR2 is YFSETQ. There are 14 residues in the CDR3. The V gene lost 2 bases and the J gene lost 1 base, with 10 bases spanning the gap. As DNA, the CDR3 is TGCGCCAGCAGCTTTGACAGCCTGTCCTACGAGCAGTACTTC. Encoded protein: CASSFDSLSYEQYF.

This clonotype was observed a few times. V is TRBV20-1 and J is TRBJ1-5, with 10 positions matching TRBD1. CDR3 length equals 13 residues. Germline V gene lookup returns CDR1 DFQATT and CDR2 SNEGSKA (reference sequence). Unmatched junction bases numbered 5, after V lost 5 bases and J lost 7 bases. The DNA of the CDR3 is TGCAGTGCTCGACCGGGACAGGGGCAGCCCCAGCATTTT. Translation gives CSARPGQGQPQHF.

This clonotype showed up just a few times. The genes are TRBV12-3 or TRBV12-4 and TRBJ2-3; D is perhaps TRBD2 (6 bases). The CDR3 is 15 amino acids. Between the trimmed V and J ends, which lost 8 bases and 6 bases, there was a span of 21 bases. CDR3 coding DNA: TGTGCCAGCGGTCGGGACCGGGGACTGGGGGATACGCAGTATTTT. Translation gives CASGRDRGLGDTQYF.

Turning to this clonotype: The junction departs from the called germline gene at one end, perhaps through a read error. The chain combines TRBV7-2 with TRBJ2-7; tentative D call: TRBD2 (5 bases). Germline V gene data show CDR1 as SGHTA and CDR2 as FQGNSA. The CDR3 is made up of 13 amino acids. CDR3: CASSLSVGYEQYF. CDR3 nucleotides: TGTGCCAGCAGCCTTAGCGTGGGCTACGAGCAGTACTTT.

This clonotype was observed at least ten times. The chain's CDR3 is CASSRDPGTGIQPQHF. The CDR3 nucleotides are TGTGCCAGCAGCCGAGACCCAGGGACAGGGATTCAGCCCCAGCATTTT. The chain combines TRBV11-3 with TRBJ1-5; 9 bases fit TRBD1. Trimming took 5 bases from V and 6 from J; bases not matched to a gene: 11. Germline V gene lookup returns CDR1 SGHNT and CDR2 YENEEA. CDR3 size: 16 residues.

This clonotype appeared many times. The chain couples TRBV7-2 to TRBJ2-7, with 7 nucleotides matching TRBD1. The germline V gene encodes CDR1 SGHTA and CDR2 FQGNSA. The ends lost 1 base at V and 5 bases at J; junction bases unmatched: 5. The CDR3 runs 14 residues. The CDR3: CASSLERDSHEQYF. Here the CDR3 DNA reads TGTGCCAGCAGCTTAGAACGGGACAGTCACGAGCAGTACTTC.

The sample holds many counts of this clonotype. The chain is built from TRBV5-5 and TRBJ1-1; a weak D match, TRBD1 (5 bases). From germline, CDR1 is SGHKS and CDR2 YYEKEE (reference sequence). The CDR3 loop spans 15 amino acids. V lost 0 bases and J lost 0, with 9 bases in between. DNA of the CDR3: TGTGCCAGCAGCTTGGGATGGGGCCTGAACACTGAAGCTTTCTTT. It translates to CASSLGWGLNTEAFF.